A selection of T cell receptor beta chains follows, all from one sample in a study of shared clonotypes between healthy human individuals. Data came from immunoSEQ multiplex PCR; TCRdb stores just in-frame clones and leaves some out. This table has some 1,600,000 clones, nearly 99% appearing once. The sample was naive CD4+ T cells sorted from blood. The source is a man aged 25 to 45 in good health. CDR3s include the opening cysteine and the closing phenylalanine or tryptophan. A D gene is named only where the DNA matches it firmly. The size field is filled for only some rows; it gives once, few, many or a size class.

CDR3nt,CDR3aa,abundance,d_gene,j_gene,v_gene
TGTGCCAGCAGCCCCCGTACAGGCAGCTCCTACAATGAGCAGTTCTTC,CASSPRTGSSYNEQFF,NA,NA,TRBJ2-1,TRBV9
TGTGCCAGCAGGGGGACAGCGGAAAAACTGTTTTTT,CASRGTAEKLFF,NA,TRBD1,TRBJ1-4,TRBV7-2
TGTGCCAGCAGCGCTAGCCCCGGTGCGCTGCAGTTCTTC,CASSASPGALQFF,NA,NA,TRBJ2-1,TRBV9
TGTGCCAGCAGCTTTAAGGGGGAACCCACCCTAAGCTCTGGAAACACCATATATTTT,CASSFKGEPTLSSGNTIYF,NA,NA,TRBJ1-3,TRBV7-9
TGTGCCAGCAGCTTGGTACAGGGTAACGCTGAAGCTTTCTTT,CASSLVQGNAEAFF,NA,NA,TRBJ1-1,TRBV5-4
TGTGCCAGCAGTTTCATACGGGGCACAGATACGCAGTATTTT,CASSFIRGTDTQYF,NA,NA,TRBJ2-3,TRBV27
TGCGCCAGCAGCCAGGATCCCGCTGGGACAGGGCAAGAGACCCAGTACTTC,CASSQDPAGTGQETQYF,once,TRBD1,TRBJ2-5,TRBV4-1
TGTGCCAGCTCACCAACCGGGGACAGGAGTCATCAGCCCCAGCATTTT,CASSPTGDRSHQPQHF,NA,TRBD1,TRBJ1-5,TRBV18
TGTGCCAGCAGCCCTCGACAGGGCTACGAGCAGTACTTC,CASSPRQGYEQYF,once,TRBD1,TRBJ2-7,TRBV5-4
TGTGCCAGCAGCGGGGCCCACCCGGGACAGGGTAACTACGAGCAGTACTTC,CASSGAHPGQGNYEQYF,NA,TRBD1,TRBJ2-7,TRBV9
TGTGCCATCAGTGAGCCAGGCAACTATGGCTACACCTTC,CAISEPGNYGYTF,NA,NA,TRBJ1-2,TRBV10-3
TGTGCCAGCAGCTTAGGGTTCACAGATACGCAGTATTTT,CASSLGFTDTQYF,NA,NA,TRBJ2-3,TRBV7-9
TGCAGCGTTGAAAAGTTTGGGGGATCAACAGATACGCAGTATTTT,CSVEKFGGSTDTQYF,once,NA,TRBJ2-3,TRBV29-1
TGTGCCAGCAGTCGTCGGAACGCCCTAAACACCGGGGAGCTGTTTTTT,CASSRRNALNTGELFF,NA,NA,TRBJ2-2,TRBV5-4
TGTGCCAGTACGGACCCAGGGAGGGCCAAAAACATTCAGTACTTC,CASTDPGRAKNIQYF,NA,NA,TRBJ2-4,TRBV19
TGCAGTGCTCCCCAGTCCCCCATTCAGTACTTC,CSAPQSPIQYF,once,NA,TRBJ2-4,TRBV20-1